The next 23 T cell receptor beta chains were all read from a single sample in a study of blood T cell repertoires in COVID-19. TCRdb's table, derived via immunoSEQ multiplex PCR, lists solely in-frame clones and lacks some. Seen here are approximately 96,000 clones, 65% to 85% observed once, and the top ten hold about 10%. Sequencing was carried out using peripheral blood. Every receptor here comes from a woman aged 80 or over with acute or convalescent COVID-19.

The rearrangement joins TRBV2 to TRBJ1-6; 9 bases line up with TRBD1. CDR1 SNHLY and CDR2 FYNNEI come from the germline V gene. The CDR3 has 15 residues. V trimming: 5 bases; J trimming: 8 bases; junction bases outside the gene matches: 7. Here the CDR3 DNA reads TGTGCCAGCAGTCTTGCGGGACAGGGCGATTCACCCCTCCACTTT. This codes for CASSLAGQGDSPLHF.

CDR3 nucleotides: TGTGCCAGCAGCCCCACCTTGGGACAGTACACTGAAGCTTTCTTT. Translating gives CASSPTLGQYTEAFF. The chain links TRBV7-9 to TRBJ1-1; 7 positions match TRBD1. Trimming took 5 bases from V and 3 from J; bases not matched to a gene: 9. There are 15 residues in the CDR3. Germline CDR1 and CDR2: SEHNR and FQNEAQ (reference sequence).

This chain uses TRBV24-1 with TRBJ1-2; 7 positions match TRBD1. The germline V gene has CDR1 KGHDR and CDR2 SFDVKD. V shed 3 bases, J shed 6 bases, and the junction held 9 bases outside the gene matches. The CDR3 covers 15 residues. CDR3 region: CATSDTKTGQHGYTF. For the CDR3, the DNA is TGTGCCACCAGTGATACGAAGACAGGGCAGCATGGCTACACCTTC.

The chain is built from TRBV11-2 and TRBJ2-1; 8 bases align to TRBD1. Germline CDR1 and CDR2: SGHAT and FQNNGV. V dropped 2 bases and J dropped 2; count of bases not matched to a gene: 5. The CDR3 sequence is 16 residues long. The CDR3 nucleotides are TGTGCCAGCAGCTTATCTAACAGGGGGGCCTACAATGAGCAGTTCTTC. Translated, it gives CASSLSNRGAYNEQFF.

This clone was found once. The rearrangement links TRBV28 to TRBJ2-7; D not certain. The CDR3 has 10 amino acids. The germline gives CDR1 MDHEN, CDR2 SYDVKM. Trimming took 5 bases from V and 12 from J, leaving 11 bases between them. The CDR3 DNA follows: TGTGCCAGCAGTCTCCCCGCGCGGTACGTC. It translates to CASSLPARYV.

The gene calls are TRBV10-1 and TRBJ1-1, with 9 bases matching TRBD1. V trimming: 6 bases; J trimming: 12 bases; junction bases outside the gene matches: 11. The CDR3 runs to 13 residues. Germline assignment: CDR1 WNHNN and CDR2 SYGVQD (reference sequence). The CDR3 spells CASRQTGGTPTFF. In DNA, the CDR3 is TGCGCCAGCAGACAAACAGGGGGCACTCCGACTTTCTTT.

The chain combines TRBV7-9 with TRBJ1-4; D possibly corresponds to TRBD1 (6 bases). This CDR3 spans 16 amino acids. CDR1 is SEHNR and CDR2 is FQNEAQ in the germline V gene (reference sequence). Trimming shortened V by 8 bases and J by 6 bases, and 22 bases separated the two germline ends. CDR3 loop: CASRPPFRAGDEKLFF. CDR3 nucleotide sequence: TGTGCCAGCCGACCCCCTTTTCGGGCAGGGGATGAAAAACTGTTTTTT.

This rearrangement joins TRBV10-3 to TRBJ2-1; 8 positions match TRBD1. V trimming: 4 bases; J trimming: 6 bases; junction bases outside the gene matches: 2. Germline V lookup: CDR1 ENHRY, CDR2 SYGVKD. The CDR3 is made up of 13 amino acids. For the CDR3, the DNA is TGTGCCATCAGTGTGACAGGGGCCAATGAGCAGTTCTTC. Protein sequence: CAISVTGANEQFF.

The chain links TRBV4-3 to TRBJ1-3, with 8 nucleotides matching TRBD1. Germline-derived CDR1 and CDR2 are LGHNA and YSLEER. The J segment lost 2 bases and the V segment lost 3 bases, leaving 3 bases of the junction unmatched. CDR3 length: 15 amino acids. As DNA, the CDR3 is TGCGCCAGCAGCCATGTACAGGGGGCTGGAAACACCATATATTTT. Its translation is CASSHVQGAGNTIYF.

The chain uses TRBV28 and TRBJ1-1; 10 bases line up with TRBD1. V shed 4 bases and J 6 bases; nucleotides not matched to a gene: 8. This CDR3 spans 15 amino acids. Germline loops: CDR1 MDHEN, CDR2 SYDVKM. The DNA of the CDR3 is TGTGCCAGCAGTTACCGACAGGGGGCCGTCGCTGAAGCTTTCTTT. This sequence encodes CASSYRQGAVAEAFF.

The V gene is TRBV4-2, the J gene TRBJ2-7; D is possibly TRBD2 (5 bases). CDR3 size: 15 residues. From germline, CDR1 is LGHNA and CDR2 YNFKEQ. V lost 4 bases to trimming and J lost 7 bases, with 20 bases between them. The CDR3: CASSPRDLPTGEQYF. CDR3 DNA: TGTGCCAGCAGCCCGAGGGATCTCCCAACGGGGGAGCAGTACTTC.

The sample holds one count of this clone. The chain couples TRBV12-3 or TRBV12-4 to TRBJ2-1; possibly TRBD2 for D (5 bases). This CDR3 region has 12 residues. V was cut by 3 bases and J by 8 bases, with 8 bases left in between. The CDR3 spells CASSLVGDEQFF. DNA of the CDR3: TGTGCCAGCAGTTTGGTCGGGGATGAGCAGTTCTTC.

The V gene is TRBV2, the J gene TRBJ1-5; TRBD1 aligns across 8 bases. V was pared by 6 bases and J by 7 bases, with 5 bases of the junction left unmatched. In germline, CDR1 is SNHLY, CDR2 FYNNEI. There are 13 residues in the CDR3. CDR3 bases: TGTGCCAGCAGGACAGGGGAGCAACAGCCCCAGCATTTT. Translated: CASRTGEQQPQHF.

The chain joins TRBV5-6 to TRBJ1-1; D is unresolved. The CDR3 totals 15 residues. V lost 0 bases, J lost 3 bases, and 12 bases lay in between. Germline values: CDR1 SGHDT, CDR2 YYEEEE. The CDR3 protein is CASSLEWVRDTEAFF. In DNA, the CDR3 is TGTGCCAGCAGCTTGGAGTGGGTGCGGGACACTGAAGCTTTCTTT.

The chain is built from TRBV7-9 and TRBJ1-4, with a weak D call TRBD1 (6 bases). The V end was cut by 7 bases, the J end by 5 bases, with 14 bases between. The CDR3 totals 14 residues. CDR1 SEHNR and CDR2 FQNEAQ come from the germline V gene (reference sequence). The CDR3 sequence is CASTLGAGNEKLFF. CDR3 in DNA: TGTGCCAGCACCTTGGGGGCAGGCAATGAAAAACTGTTTTTT.

The V and J genes are TRBV10-1 and TRBJ2-3; unclear D gene. CDR3 length equals 13 residues. The ends were cut back, 3 bases at V and 7 bases at J, with 11 bases in the middle. Germline V gene data show CDR1 as WNHNN and CDR2 as SYGVQD (reference sequence). The CDR3 spells CASSEARRNTQYF. CDR3 nucleotides: TGCGCCAGCAGTGAAGCTCGCCGTAATACGCAGTATTTT.

This clone was counted a few times. This rearrangement joins TRBV5-1 to TRBJ2-3, with D tentatively TRBD2 (6 bases). Germline V gene lookup returns CDR1 SGHRS and CDR2 YFSETQ. V was clipped by 0 bases and J by 5 bases, with 10 bases between them. The CDR3 is 14 amino acids. DNA of the CDR3: TGCGCCAGCAGCTTGGGGCAGGGAGGAGATACGCAGTATTTT. The encoded protein is CASSLGQGGDTQYF.

V gene TRBV12-1 combines with J gene TRBJ1-4; the table's D gene call, TRBD1, was not cross checked with the DNA. TRBV12-1 corresponds to a pseudogene. The CDR3 is made up of 18 amino acids. CDR3 protein: CASSVSKGEQGVREKLFF. CDR3 coding DNA: TGTGCCAGCAGCGTTTCTAAAGGGGAGCAGGGGGTACGGGAAAAACTGTTTTTT.

This rearrangement joins TRBV4-2 to TRBJ2-3; 11 bases map to TRBD2. CDR1 and CDR2 from the germline V gene are LGHNA and YNFKEQ. Trimming cost V 0 bases and J 2 bases; bases outside gene matches: 4. The CDR3 has 17 residues. The CDR3 protein is CASSQEVAGGPTDTQYF. The CDR3 DNA follows: TGTGCCAGCAGCCAAGAGGTAGCGGGGGGGCCCACAGATACGCAGTATTTT.

The chain couples TRBV7-2 to TRBJ1-4; TRBD1 aligns across 7 bases. The CDR3 totals 18 residues. Germline trimming cut 0 bases from V and 3 bases from J; bases unmatched to any gene: 10. Per germline, CDR1 SGHTA and CDR2 FQGNSA. The CDR3 DNA sequence: TGTGCCAGCAGCTTAGCGTTGATCCCCGGACAGGCTAATGAAAAACTGTTTTTT. Translation gives CASSLALIPGQANEKLFF. Based on the CDR3 plus reference TRBV7-2 and TRBJ1-4, the full variable domain is GAGVSQSPSNKVTEKGKDVELRCDPISGHTALYWYRQSLGQGLEFLIYFQGNSAPDKSGLPSDRFSAERTGGSVSTLTIQRTQQEDSAVYLCASSLALIPGQANEKLFFGSGTQLSVL.

V gene TRBV7-8 combines with J gene TRBJ1-2; D call uncertain. The germline V and J ends were trimmed by 5 bases and 14 bases, with 18 bases remaining between them. Germline-derived CDR1 and CDR2 are SGHVS and FQNEAQ. The CDR3 length is 12 residues. This chain's CDR3 is CASSPSLGSWTF. Written as DNA, the CDR3 is TGTGCCAGCAGCCCCTCCCTAGGCAGTTGGACCTTC.

The V call is TRBV5-1, the J call TRBJ1-2; D ambiguous. This CDR3 region has 14 residues. Looked up from germline, CDR1 is SGHRS and CDR2 is YFSETQ. V was cut by 3 bases and J by 6 bases, with 15 bases left in between. The CDR3 protein is CASSSSAGVDGYTF. The CDR3 coding sequence is TGCGCCAGCAGCTCCTCGGCGGGTGTGGATGGCTACACCTTC.

This chain connects TRBV6-2 or TRBV6-3 to TRBJ2-3; TRBD2 is a possible D gene (6 bases). Germline-derived CDR1 and CDR2 are MNHEY and SVGEGT. The CDR3 has 15 residues. Between the trimmed V and J ends, which lost 2 bases and 1 base, there was a span of 10 bases. CDR3 loop: CASSYGSGGTDTQYF. CDR3 nucleotides: TGTGCCAGCAGTTACGGATCGGGGGGCACAGATACGCAGTATTTT.